Below, 2 T cell receptor beta chains from the same sample are listed, as sequenced in a study of T cells in Graves' hyperthyroidism and ophthalmopathy. It was RNA transcripts that yielded the amplified TCR beta CDR3 regions. Researchers ran a first-round RT-PCR on the TCR CDR3 using the HTBI primer set. One entry per CDR3 protein, called by TCRdb with MiXCR from the multiplex PCR reads. The sample records more than 300,000 distinct CDR3 sequences, approximately 17% being singletons. Sequenced: blood. These receptors were taken from a man between 18 and 35 years old with Graves' ophthalmopathy.

In this sample, this clonotype turned up many times. The V call is TRBV20-1, the J call TRBJ2-1; 7 bases fit TRBD1. The J segment lost 1 base and the V segment lost 5 bases, leaving 8 bases of the junction unmatched. The CDR3 runs 15 residues. Germline CDR1 and CDR2: DFQATT and SNEGSKA (reference sequence). The CDR3 nucleotides are TGCAGTGCTCCGAGACAGGGCCCATCCTACAATGAGCAGTTCTTC. Encoded protein: CSAPRQGPSYNEQFF.

A few counts support this clonotype. This chain links TRBV28 with TRBJ1-1; 7 nucleotides match TRBD1. Germline V lookup: CDR1 MDHEN, CDR2 SYDVKM. V lost 6 bases to trimming and J lost 8 bases; unmatched junction nucleotides: 15. This CDR3 is 15 amino acids long. CDR3 sequence: CASRPPSTKTGEAFF. The CDR3, as DNA: TGTGCCAGCAGACCACCATCCACCAAGACAGGGGAAGCTTTCTTT.